The rows below give T cell receptor beta chains drawn from one sample of a study of tumor-infiltrating lymphocytes in localized non-small cell lung cancer. Generated by immunoSEQ multiplex PCR, the TCRdb table keeps only in-frame clones and is missing some. The sample yields more than 15,000 clones, around three quarters seen once. Sequencing was performed on lung tumor tissue. The receptors originated from a human donor with non-small cell lung cancer. CDR3s include the opening cysteine and the closing phenylalanine or tryptophan. The D gene is left open where the match is weak. Part of the rows lack a size; the others show once, few, many or a class for expanded clones.

clone_size j_call v_call d_call cdr3_aa cdr3_nt
few TRBJ1-1 TRBV27 - CASRMTVMNTEAFF TGTGCCAGCAGAATGACAGTGATGAACACTGAAGCTTTCTTT
- TRBJ1-2 TRBV14 TRBD1 CASSYSEGTAETF TGTGCCAGCAGCTACTCGGAGGGGACAGCGGAGACCTTC
- TRBJ2-2 TRBV5-6 - CASSPTIDTGELFF TGTGCCAGCAGCCCGACAATCGATACCGGGGAGCTGTTTTTT
- TRBJ2-5 TRBV7-2 - CASSSYQQETQYF TGTGCCAGCAGCTCTTACCAACAAGAGACCCAGTACTTC
few TRBJ2-3 TRBV7-3 TRBD2 CASSPGLAQDADTQYF TGTGCCAGCAGCCCAGGACTAGCGCAGGACGCAGATACGCAGTATTTT
- TRBJ2-5 TRBV27 - CASSLLESQETQYF TGTGCCAGCAGTTTGTTGGAAAGCCAAGAGACCCAGTACTTC
- TRBJ2-7 TRBV30 - CAWSRQDSYEQYF TGTGCCTGGAGTAGACAGGACTCCTACGAGCAGTACTTC
- TRBJ2-7 TRBV10-1 TRBD1 CASSKEGGREQYF TGCGCCAGCAGTAAAGAAGGGGGCCGCGAGCAGTACTTC
once TRBJ1-3 TRBV30 - CAWGGGGAGNTIYF TGTGCCTGGGGGGGCGGGGGTGCGGGAAACACCATATATTTT
medium-sized TRBJ2-2 TRBV5-6 - CASSRGPNTGELFF TGTGCCAGCAGCCGAGGACCGAACACCGGGGAGCTGTTTTTT
- TRBJ2-1 TRBV18 - CASSPPEGEFPDEQFF TGTGCCAGCTCACCACCGGAGGGAGAGTTCCCCGATGAGCAGTTCTTC
- TRBJ1-2 TRBV5-5 - CASSLEAGVDYGYTF TGTGCCAGCAGCTTGGAGGCAGGTGTTGACTATGGCTACACCTTC
- TRBJ2-7 TRBV14 TRBD2 CASSQDPGTSGFPYEQYF TGTGCCAGCAGCCAAGATCCCGGGACTAGCGGTTTTCCTTACGAGCAGTACTTC
- TRBJ2-5 TRBV29-1 - CSVEGQEGAETQYF TGCAGCGTTGAGGGGCAGGAGGGGGCAGAGACCCAGTACTTC
- TRBJ2-7 TRBV7-2 - CASSLRAGQSYEQYF TGTGCCAGCAGCCTCAGGGCGGGCCAATCCTACGAGCAGTACTTC
- TRBJ1-1 TRBV7-1 - CASSLSAGVNTEAFF TGTGCCAGCAGCTTATCTGCAGGGGTCAACACTGAAGCTTTCTTT
large TRBJ1-1 TRBV6-5 TRBD1 CASRATGEARAEAFF TGTGCCAGCAGAGCTACAGGGGAGGCCCGGGCTGAAGCTTTCTTT
- TRBJ2-7 TRBV6-5 TRBD2 CASSYSQRDAGQYF TGTGCCAGCAGTTACAGCCAGCGGGATGCCGGGCAGTACTTC
- TRBJ2-2 TRBV7-7 - CASSHDTGELFF TGTGCCAGCAGCCACGACACCGGGGAGCTGTTTTTT
once TRBJ1-1 TRBV19 - CASTSGGRTEAFF TGTGCCAGTACCTCCGGCGGGCGGACTGAAGCTTTCTTT
once TRBJ1-2 TRBV19 - CASSNAVRGGYGYTF TGTGCCAGTAGTAACGCGGTCCGGGGGGGCTATGGCTACACCTTC
- TRBJ1-2 TRBV7-9 - CASSLRENYGYTF TGTGCCAGCAGCTTACGGGAGAACTATGGCTACACCTTC
medium-sized TRBJ2-3 TRBV4-2 - CASSQDLAGPTDTQYF TGTGCCAGCAGCCAAGATCTGGCGGGACCCACAGATACGCAGTATTTT
- TRBJ2-7 TRBV28 - CASSLPGQNEQYF TGTGCCAGCAGTCTCCCCGGACAGAACGAGCAGTACTTC
- TRBJ2-7 TRBV27 TRBD1 CASSLDFGQAINRQYF TGTGCCAGCAGTCTGGACTTTGGACAGGCTATTAATCGGCAGTACTTC
- TRBJ2-7 TRBV19 TRBD2 CASSTSLAGAGEQYF TGTGCCAGTAGTACTAGCCTAGCGGGAGCGGGCGAGCAGTACTTC
once TRBJ1-2 TRBV23-1 - CASGTNKNCWYGYTF TGCGCCAGCGGAACGAACAAGAACTGCTGGTATGGCTACACCTTC
- TRBJ2-3 TRBV7-9 - CASSTSGEGTDTQYF TGTGCCAGCAGCACATCAGGAGAGGGCACAGATACGCAGTATTTT
- TRBJ1-1 TRBV5-8 - CASSFGQGSWATEAFF TGTGCCAGCAGCTTCGGGCAGGGGAGTTGGGCCACTGAAGCTTTCTTT
- TRBJ1-5 TRBV5-6 TRBD1 CASSSLTGVDQPQHF TGTGCCAGCAGCTCCCTCACAGGGGTGGATCAGCCCCAGCATTTT
- TRBJ2-7 TRBV14 - CASSQIGPGEQYF TGTGCCAGCAGCCAGATAGGCCCCGGGGAGCAGTACTTC
few TRBJ1-1 TRBV30 - CAWSVRTGQEAFF TGTGCCTGGAGTGTCCGAACCGGACAGGAAGCTTTCTTT
- TRBJ1-2 TRBV6-1 - CASSEVGGGAGGYTF TGTGCCAGCAGTGAAGTGGGGGGTGGGGCAGGTGGCTACACCTTC
- TRBJ2-7 TRBV2 TRBD2 CASSRGGYEQYF TGTGCCAGCAGCCGCGGGGGGTACGAGCAGTACTTC
once TRBJ1-2 TRBV6-6 - CASSYGDRPYGYTF TGTGCCAGCAGTTACGGAGACAGGCCTTATGGCTACACCTTC
- TRBJ2-4 TRBV6-5 - CASSLRVPKNIQYF TGTGCCAGCAGTTTGAGGGTTCCCAAAAACATTCAGTACTTC
- TRBJ2-3 TRBV9 - CASSVGDSTGTSTDTQYF TGTGCCAGCAGCGTAGGAGATTCAACGGGAACTAGCACAGATACGCAGTATTTT
- TRBJ2-3 TRBV6-6 TRBD2 CASRGGGTDTQYF TGTGCCAGCCGCGGGGGGGGAACAGATACGCAGTATTTT
- TRBJ1-1 TRBV21-1 - CASSSRDRDEGPWKAFF TGTGCCAGCAGTTCCCGGGACAGGGATGAGGGGCCCTGGAAAGCTTTCTTT
- TRBJ2-7 TRBV10-1 TRBD2 CASSESASGGLQYF TGCGCCAGCAGTGAGTCGGCTAGCGGGGGGCTGCAGTACTTC
once TRBJ2-4 TRBV19 - CASSMVGEKNIQYF TGTGCCAGTAGTATGGTGGGTGAGAAAAACATTCAGTACTTC
- TRBJ2-7 TRBV7-8 TRBD1 CASSLEGHRGYEQYF TGTGCCAGCAGCTTAGAGGGCCACAGGGGCTACGAGCAGTACTTC